This TCR beta chain comes out of a study of T cells in Graves' hyperthyroidism and ophthalmopathy. General study results and limits: The blood repertoire included most of the expanded thyroid clonotypes above 0.001. Patients with ophthalmopathy were separated from those with stable hyperthyroidism by a 13 V-J model. A median around 5.9 months before onset, the model predicted ophthalmopathy.

Based on clinical symptoms, serum thyroxine and TRAb, thyroid ultrasound and orbital computed tomography, diagnoses were reached. Note on this clonotype: Its specificity is not known.

CDR3 size: 14 residues. V shed 5 bases and J 4 bases; nucleotides not matched to a gene: 9. Germline CDR1 reads SQVTM; CDR2 reads ANQGSEA. Amplification of TCR beta CDR3 regions was performed using RNA transcripts as template. Carried out on the TCR CDR3, a first-round RT-PCR used the HTBI primer set. TCRdb passed the multiplex PCR reads through MiXCR, listing each CDR3 protein once. The sample gives 600,000 to 750,000 distinct CDR3 sequences, 17% of which show up once; 15% is in the top ten. The TCR originated in a man aged 45 to 65 with Graves' hyperthyroidism. The sample taken for sequencing was blood. This rearrangement joins TRBV29-1 to TRBJ1-2, with 8 bases that match TRBD1. The CDR3, as DNA: TGCAGCGTTACTCCAGGGGGCGCGGTCTATGGCTACACCTTC. It is translated as CSVTPGGAVYGYTF.